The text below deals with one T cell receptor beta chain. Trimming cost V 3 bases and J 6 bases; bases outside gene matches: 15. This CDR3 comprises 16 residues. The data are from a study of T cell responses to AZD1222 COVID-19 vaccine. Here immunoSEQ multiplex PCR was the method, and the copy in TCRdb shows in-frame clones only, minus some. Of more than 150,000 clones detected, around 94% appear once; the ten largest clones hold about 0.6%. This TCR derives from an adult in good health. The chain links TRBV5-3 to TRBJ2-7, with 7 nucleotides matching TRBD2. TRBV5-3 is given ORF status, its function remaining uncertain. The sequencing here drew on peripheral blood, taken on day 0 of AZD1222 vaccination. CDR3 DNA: TGTGCCAGAAGCTATGGCGTCAGGGAGGGACGGCGCGAGCAGTACTTC. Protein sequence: CARSYGVREGRREQYF.